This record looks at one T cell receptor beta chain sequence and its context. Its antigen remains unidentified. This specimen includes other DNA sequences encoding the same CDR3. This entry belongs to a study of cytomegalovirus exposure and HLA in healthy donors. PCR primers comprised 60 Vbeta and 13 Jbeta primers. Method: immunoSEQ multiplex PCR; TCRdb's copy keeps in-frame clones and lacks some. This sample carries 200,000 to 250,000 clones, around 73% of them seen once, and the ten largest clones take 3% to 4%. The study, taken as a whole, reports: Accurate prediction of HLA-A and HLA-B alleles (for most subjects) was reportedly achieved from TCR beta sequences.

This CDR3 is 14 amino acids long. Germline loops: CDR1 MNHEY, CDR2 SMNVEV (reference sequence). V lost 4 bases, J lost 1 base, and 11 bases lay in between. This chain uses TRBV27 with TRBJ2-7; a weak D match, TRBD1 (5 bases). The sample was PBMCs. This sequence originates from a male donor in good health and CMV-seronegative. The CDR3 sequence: CASSSRGSSYEQYF. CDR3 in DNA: TGTGCCAGCAGTTCAAGGGGCTCGTCCTACGAGCAGTACTTC.